Following are 8 T cell receptor beta chains from one sample sequenced in a study of shared clonotypes between healthy human individuals. Cells designated naive CD8 were CD45RO-negative and were positively selected for CCR7, with terminally differentiated effector memory CD45RA+ cells excluded. The repertoire was sequenced with immunoSEQ multiplex PCR; TCRdb's copy has only in-frame clones and lacks some. The table records hundreds of thousands of clones, over 90% of them present only once. The sample was naive CD8+ T cells sorted from blood. The receptors were sampled from a man in his thirties or forties in good health.

The chain is built from TRBV4-3 and TRBJ2-7; 11 nucleotides match TRBD1. CDR3 length: 15 amino acids. The J segment lost 7 bases and the V segment lost 0 bases, leaving 5 bases of the junction unmatched. Germline V gives CDR1 LGHNA, CDR2 YSLEER. The CDR3 region has the DNA TGCGCCAGCAGCCAAGATCGGGGACAGGGGGGGGAGCAGTACTTC. This encodes CASSQDRGQGGEQYF.

The rearrangement links TRBV13 to TRBJ2-3, with D unclear. V gave up 6 bases and J gave up 5 bases, with 12 bases separating them. From germline, CDR1 is PRHDT and CDR2 FYEKMQ (reference sequence). The CDR3 contains 13 residues. CDR3 in amino acids: CASSETGGDTQYF. The CDR3, as DNA: TGTGCCAGCAGTGAGACTGGCGGAGATACGCAGTATTTT.

The J gene is TRBJ2-1, the V gene TRBV7-9; 8 bases map to TRBD1. The CDR3 is 15 residues long. The junction had 5 bases not matched to a gene; V was cut back by 5 bases and J by 2 bases. Germline CDR1 reads SEHNR; CDR2 reads FQNEAQ (reference sequence). CDR3 sequence reads: CASSLDRGPYNEQFF. DNA of the CDR3: TGTGCCAGCAGCCTTGACAGGGGCCCCTACAATGAGCAGTTCTTC.

V usage is TRBV9 and J usage is TRBJ2-1; a weak D match, TRBD2 (6 bases). Germline lookup yields CDR1 SGDLS and CDR2 YYNGEE. Trimming took 4 bases from V and 5 from J, leaving 16 bases between them. The CDR3 runs 15 residues. The CDR3 bases are TGTGCCAGCAGCCCATCCGGGACTCTAAACAATGAGCAGTTCTTC. As protein: CASSPSGTLNNEQFF.

The V call is TRBV19, the J call TRBJ2-1; 10 bases agree with TRBD1. Germline V gene sequence: CDR1 LNHDA, CDR2 SQIVND (reference sequence). V lost 6 bases to trimming and J lost 4 bases; unmatched junction nucleotides: 12. CDR3 length equals 17 residues. The CDR3 nucleotides are TGTGCCAGTAGCCCTGGAGGGGGACAGGGGTTTTACAATGAGCAGTTCTTC. Translated, it gives CASSPGGGQGFYNEQFF.

This chain joins TRBV7-9 and TRBJ2-1, with D possibly TRBD1 on 6 matching bases. Trimming pared 2 bases from V and 8 bases from J, leaving 19 bases between. This CDR3 is built from 16 residues. Germline values: CDR1 SEHNR, CDR2 FQNEAQ (reference sequence). The CDR3 DNA reads as TGTGCCAGCAGCTTATGGGGGCCCTCCAATCACGATGAGCAGTTCTTC. It is translated as CASSLWGPSNHDEQFF.

CDR3 sequence reads: CSVEPTGSEAFF. Here the CDR3 DNA reads TGCAGCGTTGAGCCGACAGGTTCCGAAGCTTTCTTT. The chain links TRBV29-1 to TRBJ1-1; maybe TRBD1 (6 bases). Germline CDR1 reads SQVTM; CDR2 reads ANQGSEA. Trimming removed 3 bases from V and 8 bases from J, with 13 bases in between. CDR3 length: 12 residues.

The CDR3 nucleotides are TGTGCCAGCAGTACCGGGACAGGAACATATAGCAATCAGCCCCAGCATTTT. Encoded protein: CASSTGTGTYSNQPQHF. The V call is TRBV28, the J call TRBJ1-5; 8 bases line up with TRBD1. Losses at the gene ends were 5 bases for V and 0 bases for J; bases not matched to a gene: 9. The CDR3 loop spans 17 amino acids. The germline CDR1 and CDR2 sequences are MDHEN and SYDVKM.